Sequencing of this T cell receptor beta chain was carried out in a study of blood T cells in healthy people across ages. In its sample, this clonotype was seen a few times. Per germline, CDR1 MDHEN and CDR2 SYDVKM. V shed 1 base and J shed 4 bases, with 10 bases lying between them. CDR3 size: 14 residues. The second PCR ran roughly 6 to 11 cycles with a sample-barcoded 5' primer and J-beta primers. TCRdb used MiXCR to reprocess the 5' RACE reads, holding one entry per CDR3 protein. This table has around 1,000,000 distinct CDR3 sequences, roughly a quarter appearing once. The same sample was also studied in work on T cells of mothers and their children.

The sequenced sample consisted of blood. The TCR was taken from a girl under 10 years old in good health. The gene calls are TRBV28 and TRBJ1-1, with D perhaps TRBD1 (5 bases). CDR3 DNA sequence: TGTGCCAGCAGTTTATCACAGGACTTCACTGAAGCTTTCTTT. This translates into CASSLSQDFTEAFF.